Below are 20 T cell receptor beta chains sequenced from a single sample in a study of shared clonotypes between healthy human individuals. The assay was immunoSEQ multiplex PCR, and TCRdb's table has in-frame clones only and misses some. The repertoire has roughly 1,000,000 clones, more than 75% of them found once; the top ten carry 0.5% to 0.6%. The source material was memory CD4+ T cells from PBMCs. Subset meaning: CD45RA-negative fraction. The origin of the receptors is a man between 18 and 29 years old in good health. Some clones in this sample may be carry-over from other donors' samples.

This clone occurred many times. The rearrangement links TRBV28 to TRBJ2-7; no firm D call. CDR1 and CDR2 from the germline V gene are MDHEN and SYDVKM. V was shortened by 5 bases and J by 0 bases, with 11 bases between the two germline ends. The CDR3 is 14 amino acids. As DNA, the CDR3 is TGTGCCAGCAGTCCTCTTGAGGTCTCCTACGAGCAGTACTTC. This encodes CASSPLEVSYEQYF.

The table lists this clone with a few counts. The V call is TRBV27, the J call TRBJ1-3; 8 bases map to TRBD1. Germline V gene sequence: CDR1 MNHEY, CDR2 SMNVEV (reference sequence). Losses at the gene ends were 6 bases for V and 3 bases for J; bases not matched to a gene: 13. CDR3 length equals 17 residues. CDR3 amino acids: CASRRTGNTIVGNTIYF. In DNA, the CDR3 is TGTGCCAGCAGACGGACAGGGAATACGATAGTTGGAAACACCATATATTTT.

This clone appeared many times. The chain uses TRBV7-3 and TRBJ1-3, with unresolved D. This CDR3 comprises 13 residues. Trimming left V 5 bases short and J 4 bases short, with 9 bases between. Germline V gives CDR1 SGHTA, CDR2 FQGTGA. The CDR3 DNA reads TGTGCCAGCAGCGAATCGACAGGAAACACCATATATTTT. This encodes CASSESTGNTIYF.

Of note for this clone: Other nucleotide sequences in the sample specify the same CDR3. The V call is TRBV5-1, the J call TRBJ2-5; D is uncertain. The germline V gene encodes CDR1 SGHRS and CDR2 YFSETQ. Trimming removed 1 base from V and 3 bases from J, with 7 bases in between. This CDR3 is built from 13 residues. CDR3 DNA sequence: TGCGCCAGCAGCTTGAGTGGAAAAGAGACCCAGTACTTC. This sequence encodes CASSLSGKETQYF.

The J gene is TRBJ1-2, the V gene TRBV27, with TRBD1 as a possible D gene (5 bases). The CDR3 runs to 16 residues. The germline gives CDR1 MNHEY, CDR2 SMNVEV (reference sequence). Trimming stripped 5 bases from V and 1 base from J, with 17 bases between. The chain's CDR3 is CASSPLSGGVNYGYTF. DNA of the CDR3: TGTGCCAGCAGTCCCCTCTCCGGGGGGGTTAACTATGGCTACACCTTC.

J is TRBJ2-5 and V is TRBV29-1, with D perhaps TRBD1 (6 bases). The DNA end is a closer match to TRBJ2-7, so the J assignment may be wrong. The CDR3 length is 12 residues. The germline CDR1 and CDR2 sequences are SQVTM and ANQGSEA. DNA for the CDR3: TGCAGCGCCCGGACAGAGGCCTACGAGCAGTACTTC. Encoded protein: CSARTEAYEQYF.

The genes are TRBV7-9 and TRBJ1-2; 7 bases map to TRBD1. The CDR3 totals 18 residues. Germline V lookup: CDR1 SEHNR, CDR2 FQNEAQ (reference sequence). V dropped 5 bases and J dropped 3; count of bases not matched to a gene: 18. The CDR3 DNA is TGTGCCAGCAGCCCCAACCTAAGCCCCGGGACAGATCACTATGGCTACACCTTC. Translation: CASSPNLSPGTDHYGYTF.

V and J are TRBV30 and TRBJ2-5; D is possibly TRBD2 (5 bases). The CDR3 runs 13 residues. Germline CDR1 is GTSNPN and CDR2 is SVGIG (reference sequence). V dropped 1 base and J dropped 11 bases, with 17 bases sitting between them. The CDR3 spells CAWSGGVGWEQYF. Here the CDR3 DNA reads TGTGCCTGGAGTGGTGGAGTGGGATGGGAGCAGTACTTC.

Points on this clone: In the same sample, other DNA sequences code for this CDR3. The chain carries TRBV10-2 and TRBJ1-4; D is unresolved. V was cut by 3 bases and J by 8 bases, with 13 bases left in between. The CDR3 is 14 residues long. The germline gives CDR1 WSHSY, CDR2 SAAADI. The CDR3 sequence: CASSDTRRGEKLFF. CDR3 coding DNA: TGCGCCAGCAGTGATACTCGACGAGGGGAAAAACTGTTTTTT.

The V call is TRBV4-1, the J call TRBJ2-7; tentative D call: TRBD1 (6 bases). Per germline, CDR1 MGHRA and CDR2 YSYEKL. Deletions cut 1 base from V and 5 bases from J, with 15 bases between. The CDR3 covers 15 residues. CDR3 amino acids: CASSQGAGDGNEQYF. DNA of the CDR3: TGCGCCAGCAGCCAAGGGGCAGGGGATGGAAACGAGCAGTACTTC.

The rearrangement uses TRBV5-4 and TRBJ2-1; 13 bases are shared with TRBD2. This CDR3 has 15 amino acids. V was clipped by 3 bases and J by 6 bases; unmatched bases: 3. Germline loops: CDR1 SGHNT, CDR2 YYREEE (reference sequence). CDR3 in amino acids: CASSWGLAGSNEQFF. The CDR3 region has the DNA TGTGCCAGCAGCTGGGGACTAGCGGGGTCCAATGAGCAGTTCTTC.

This clone occurred a few times. V and J are TRBV5-1 and TRBJ1-4; a weak D match, TRBD1 (5 bases). The V and J ends lost 9 bases and 4 bases respectively, with 16 bases between them. This CDR3 contains 14 residues. CDR1 SGHRS and CDR2 YFSETQ come from the germline V gene. CDR3 in DNA: TGCGCCACCCGACAGACACCGGATAATGAAAAACTGTTTTTT. It encodes CATRQTPDNEKLFF.

The count of this clone is one. The gene calls are TRBV29-1 and TRBJ2-1, with TRBD2 matching 7 bases. J was trimmed by 4 bases and V by 5 bases; bases with no gene match: 8. CDR3 length: 14 amino acids. Germline-derived CDR1 and CDR2 are SQVTM and ANQGSEA. CDR3 in amino acids: CSVLWLAEYNEQFF. Written as DNA, the CDR3 is TGCAGCGTTCTCTGGCTAGCGGAGTACAATGAGCAGTTCTTC.

The chain joins TRBV5-4 to TRBJ2-5; 8 bases match TRBD1. In germline, CDR1 is SGHNT, CDR2 YYREEE (reference sequence). The CDR3 spans 15 residues. The V gene end was trimmed by 4 bases and the J gene end by 2 bases; junction bases not matched to a gene: 7. This chain's CDR3 is CASSNNGQGQETQYF. In DNA form, the CDR3 reads TGTGCCAGCAGCAATAATGGACAGGGTCAAGAGACCCAGTACTTC. Together with reference TRBV5-4 and TRBJ2-5, the CDR3 gives the full variable domain: ETGVTQSPTHLIKTRGQQVTLRCSSQSGHNTVSWYQQALGQGPQFIFQYYREEENGRGNFPPRFSGLQFPNYSSELNVNALELDDSALYLCASSNNGQGQETQYFGPGTRLLVL.

This clone was detected only a few times. Within the sample, other DNA sequences also encode this same CDR3. CDR3 in amino acids: CASSLVQGTTEAFF. The CDR3 region has the DNA TGTGCCAGCAGCTTAGTTCAGGGGACCACTGAAGCTTTCTTT. The V call is TRBV7-2, the J call TRBJ1-1; D possibly corresponds to TRBD1 (6 bases). Trimming cost V 1 base and J 4 bases, with 10 bases left between them. The CDR3 consists of 14 residues. CDR1 and CDR2 (germline): SGHTA, FQGNSA.

The table lists this clone with a count of one. The V call is TRBV14, the J call TRBJ1-1; D might be TRBD1 (5 bases). V was clipped by 3 bases and J by 4 bases, with 18 bases between them. Germline loops: CDR1 SGHDN, CDR2 FVKESK. The CDR3 runs 16 residues. The CDR3, as DNA: TGTGCCAGCAGCCAGGGGTGGGGACGGGGGATCACTGAAGCTTTCTTT. Protein: CASSQGWGRGITEAFF.

The genes are TRBV28 and TRBJ1-5; D is undetermined. V lost 6 bases to trimming and J lost 7 bases, with 16 bases between them. Per germline, CDR1 MDHEN and CDR2 SYDVKM. CDR3 length: 14 amino acids. CDR3 bases: TGTGCCAGCAGCTCCCCAGCGGGTATACAGCCCCAGCATTTT. Translated: CASSSPAGIQPQHF.

This clone has just a few counts. The chain is built from TRBV7-8 and TRBJ2-1, with 12 bases matching TRBD2. The length of the CDR3 is 15 residues. CDR1 and CDR2 (germline): SGHVS, FQNEAQ. V shed 1 base and J 5 bases; nucleotides not matched to a gene: 0. CDR3 DNA: TGTGCCAGCAGCTTAGGGACTAGCGGGAACAATGAGCAGTTCTTC. Translating gives CASSLGTSGNNEQFF.

Of note for this clone: Other DNA sequences of this sample code for an identical CDR3. The chain uses TRBV5-1 and TRBJ2-3; no clear D gene. There are 12 residues in the CDR3. Trimming stripped 0 bases from V and 4 bases from J, with 3 bases between. CDR1 and CDR2 from the germline V gene are SGHRS and YFSETQ. CDR3 coding DNA: TGCGCCAGCAGCTTGGTGTCAGATACGCAGTATTTT. Translating gives CASSLVSDTQYF. The full variable domain, its missing parts supplied by reference TRBV5-1 and TRBJ2-3, is KAGVTQTPRYLIKTRGQQVTLSCSPISGHRSVSWYQQTPGQGLQFLFEYFSETQRNKGNFPGRFSGRQFSNSRSEMNVSTLELGDSALYLCASSLVSDTQYFGPGTRLTVL.

This clone was seen at least ten times. J is TRBJ2-7 and V is TRBV7-2; D call uncertain. Trimming shortened V by 7 bases and J by 1 base, and 17 bases separated the two germline ends. The CDR3 consists of 15 residues. Germline lookup yields CDR1 SGHTA and CDR2 FQGNSA. CDR3: CASTDPFRYSYEQYF. Written as DNA, the CDR3 is TGTGCCAGCACCGACCCCTTCCGATATTCCTACGAGCAGTACTTC.